This TCR beta chain derives from a study of blood T cell repertoires in COVID-19. Study in general: COVID-19 samples collected from the United States, Italy and Spain covered acute and convalescent phases.

Original processing methods: Quantification of nucleated cells was approximated via reference gene primer amplification. Clones were sequenced by immunoSEQ multiplex PCR, and TCRdb holds only the in-frame ones, with some missing. Clone size and V and J calls were adopted from that table, with D and trimming inferred from the DNA. Among around 300,000 clones listed, nearly 90% were seen once. The V segment lost 3 bases and the J segment 0 bases; nucleotides outside the gene matches: 13. The CDR3 is 20 residues long. Per germline, CDR1 KGHSH and CDR2 LQKENI. The receptor comes from a man between 18 and 29 years old with active or convalescent COVID-19. The sample consisted of peripheral blood. The rearrangement links TRBV18 to TRBJ2-4, with 11 positions matching TRBD1. The CDR3 spells CASSPVLDRGRRAAKNIQYF. The CDR3 DNA sequence: TGTGCCAGCTCACCCGTCCTGGACAGGGGGCGTCGTGCAGCCAAAAACATTCAGTACTTC.